Each of the 30 T cell receptor beta chains below was sequenced from the same sample in a study of T cell repertoires in cytomegalovirus infection. TCRdb reprocessed the reads with MiXCR, giving one entry per CDR3 protein. The profile shows about 250,000 distinct CDR3 sequences, about 17% of them singletons. The sequencing input was CD8+ T cells from PBMCs. The source is a human donor in good health (CMV status not recorded). Some clones in this sample may be carry-over from other donors' samples.

At least ten counts were recorded for this clonotype. The V gene is TRBV12-5, the J gene TRBJ1-3; D not certain. There are 13 residues in the CDR3. The germline V gene has CDR1 LGHNT and CDR2 FRNRAP. V lost 1 base to trimming and J lost 5 bases, with 6 bases between them. CDR3 bases: TGTGCTAGTGGTTTGGGAGAACGAAACACCATATATTTT. Its translation is CASGLGERNTIYF.

The V and J genes are TRBV28 and TRBJ2-1, with a possible D match to TRBD2 (6 bases). V dropped 2 bases and J dropped 9 bases, with 17 bases sitting between them. This CDR3 is 15 amino acids long. Per germline, CDR1 MDHEN and CDR2 SYDVKM. The DNA of the CDR3 is TGTGCCAGCAGTTTACGTCATGGAGGGGCGGGTGAGCAGTTCTTC. It codes for CASSLRHGGAGEQFF.

V usage is TRBV2 and J usage is TRBJ1-6, with 9 bases identical to TRBD1. Germline lookup yields CDR1 SNHLY and CDR2 FYNNEI. J lost 7 bases, V lost 4 bases, and 5 bases had no gene match. The CDR3 is 15 residues long. The CDR3 here is CASSGDRVGNSPLHF. CDR3 DNA sequence: TGTGCCAGCAGTGGGGACAGGGTAGGAAATTCACCCCTCCACTTT.

Points on this clonotype: A clone one base away is much larger, so this may be a read error. The gene calls are TRBV7-3 and TRBJ1-6; possibly TRBD1 for D (5 bases). The CDR3 has 15 amino acids. Germline V gene sequence: CDR1 SGHTA, CDR2 FQGTGA. The CDR3 region has the DNA TGTGCCAACAGCATAGGGACCGGCTGGGGTTCACCCCTCCACTTT. It codes for CANSIGTGWGSPLHF.

The chain joins TRBV7-6 to TRBJ2-5; D possibly corresponds to TRBD1 (6 bases). The CDR3 sequence is 15 residues long. Germline loops: CDR1 SGHVS, CDR2 FNYEAQ. V lost 2 bases, J lost 5 bases, and 15 bases lay in between. CDR3 DNA sequence: TGTGCCAGCAGCTTAAACAGGGTTGAGGATGAGACCCAGTACTTC. This encodes CASSLNRVEDETQYF.

This clonotype occurred many times. The chain uses TRBV4-3 and TRBJ2-3, with D unresolved. The CDR3 is made up of 14 amino acids. Germline assignment: CDR1 LGHNA and CDR2 YSLEER. V was pared by 0 bases and J by 3 bases, with 7 bases between. CDR3 sequence reads: CASSQDWGTDTQYF. In DNA, the CDR3 is TGCGCCAGCAGCCAAGACTGGGGAACAGATACGCAGTATTTT.

This clonotype has at least ten counts. V gene TRBV7-2 combines with J gene TRBJ2-5; no definite D call. V was trimmed by 1 base and J by 0 bases, leaving 12 bases between them. CDR1 SGHTA and CDR2 FQGNSA come from the germline V gene. The CDR3 contains 16 residues. The CDR3 region is CASSLGLFPDQETQYF. Written as DNA, the CDR3 is TGTGCCAGCAGCTTAGGGTTATTCCCGGACCAAGAGACCCAGTACTTC.

The V call is TRBV5-6, the J call TRBJ2-7; TRBD2 is a possible D gene (6 bases). With 1 base removed from V and 2 bases from J, the gap between germline ends came to 19 bases. The CDR3 has 17 amino acids. Germline CDR1 and CDR2: SGHDT and YYEEEE. The CDR3 DNA follows: TGTGCCAGCAGCTTGCCCCCTTGGAGGGGAGAAACCTACGAGCAGTACTTC. Protein: CASSLPPWRGETYEQYF.

The CDR3 sequence is CSAREDRGAETQYF. The CDR3 DNA sequence: TGCAGTGCTAGAGAGGACAGGGGAGCAGAGACCCAGTACTTC. The gene calls are TRBV20-1 and TRBJ2-5; 9 bases align to TRBD1. Germline loops: CDR1 DFQATT, CDR2 SNEGSKA (reference sequence). This CDR3 has 14 amino acids. V lost 0 bases, J lost 4 bases, and 3 bases stayed unmatched.

This clonotype was observed many times. The chain recombines TRBV2 with TRBJ1-6; TRBD1 might be the D (5 bases). This CDR3 is built from 16 residues. The V gene's germline CDR1 is SNHLY and CDR2 FYNNEI. V lost 8 bases to trimming and J lost 0 bases, with 14 bases between them. CDR3 coding DNA: TGTGCCAGCGAGAGTGGGGGGAGCTCCTATAATTCACCCCTCCACTTT. As protein: CASESGGSSYNSPLHF.

This clonotype came up many times. This chain connects TRBV6-5 to TRBJ2-3, with 7 bases that match TRBD1. The V gene's germline CDR1 is MNHEY and CDR2 SVGAGI. The V gene end was trimmed by 10 bases and the J gene end by 2 bases; junction bases not matched to a gene: 9. The CDR3 sequence is 14 residues long. CDR3 protein: CATSPTGHTDTQYF. In DNA, the CDR3 is TGTGCCACCTCACCGACAGGGCACACAGATACGCAGTATTTT.

This clonotype was seen more than once but under ten times. The chain couples TRBV29-1 to TRBJ1-2, with D possibly matching TRBD1 (5 bases). V lost 6 bases, J lost 5 bases, and 13 bases lay in between. Germline loops: CDR1 SQVTM, CDR2 ANQGSEA. The CDR3 has 12 residues. The CDR3: CSVTGRQYGYTF. The CDR3 nucleotides are TGCAGCGTCACGGGGAGACAGTATGGCTACACCTTC. Complete variable domain (other parts from reference TRBV29-1 and TRBJ1-2): SAVISQKPSRDICQRGTSLTIQCQVDSQVTMMFWYRQQPGQSLTLIATANQGSEATYESGFVIDKFPISRPNLTFSTLTVSNMSPEDSSIYLCSVTGRQYGYTFGSGTRLTVV.

This clonotype was counted a single time. The chain employs TRBV5-1 and TRBJ2-6, with 11 nucleotides matching TRBD1. CDR3 length equals 18 residues. V gave up 4 bases and J gave up 1 base; unmatched junction bases: 7. Per the germline V gene, CDR1 is SGHRS and CDR2 is YFSETQ. The DNA of the CDR3 is TGCGCCAGCAGCGGACCAGGGACAGGGGGGTCTGGGGCCAACGTCCTGACTTTC. It yields the protein CASSGPGTGGSGANVLTF.

This rearrangement joins TRBV19 to TRBJ2-1; D gene ambiguous. CDR3 size: 15 residues. The V and J ends lost 3 bases and 0 bases respectively, with 9 bases between them. CDR1 is LNHDA, CDR2 SQIVND, per germline (reference sequence). This CDR3 is CASSIWGSSYNEQFF. The CDR3 DNA reads as TGTGCCAGTAGTATTTGGGGAAGCTCCTACAATGAGCAGTTCTTC.

The sample holds many counts of this clonotype. The J gene is TRBJ2-7, the V gene TRBV7-9, with D possibly called TRBD1 or TRBD2 (5 bases each). The length of the CDR3 is 15 residues. V dropped 4 bases and J dropped 0 bases, with 13 bases sitting between them. The V gene's germline CDR1 is SEHNR and CDR2 FQNEAQ (reference sequence). CDR3 nucleotide sequence: TGTGCCAGCAGCTCCCCCGGAGGACACTCCTACGAGCAGTACTTC. Its protein product is CASSSPGGHSYEQYF.

This clonotype has more than one count but fewer than ten. This chain connects TRBV28 to TRBJ2-7; 8 bases line up with TRBD2. This CDR3 region has 13 residues. CDR1 is MDHEN and CDR2 is SYDVKM in the germline V gene. Germline trimming cut 2 bases from V and 6 bases from J; bases unmatched to any gene: 3. The CDR3, as DNA: TGTGCCAGCAGTTTACGGGGGGGCCTCGAGCAGTACTTC. Protein: CASSLRGGLEQYF.

This clonotype was counted ten times or more. This chain joins TRBV7-6 and TRBJ2-1; 9 bases fit TRBD1. Germline V lookup: CDR1 SGHVS, CDR2 FNYEAQ. This CDR3 is built from 15 residues. J gave up 8 bases and V 3 bases, and 8 bases lay outside the gene matches. The CDR3 is CASSFPGQGFYEQFF. The CDR3 nucleotides are TGTGCCAGCAGCTTCCCGGGACAGGGATTTTATGAGCAGTTCTTC.

This clonotype was detected ten times or more. The CDR3 loop reads CASSFSLGELFF. CDR3 sequence (DNA): TGTGCCAGCAGCTTTAGCCTCGGGGAGCTGTTTTTT. The J gene is TRBJ2-2, the V gene TRBV7-9; no definite D call. Germline V gives CDR1 SEHNR, CDR2 FQNEAQ (reference sequence). This CDR3 is built from 12 residues. V gave up 3 bases and J gave up 7 bases, with 6 bases separating them.

This chain joins TRBV5-4 and TRBJ2-2; maybe TRBD2 (5 bases). The CDR3 consists of 15 residues. CDR1 and CDR2 from the germline V gene are SGHNT and YYREEE (reference sequence). Trimming cost V 4 bases and J 3 bases, with 13 bases left between them. CDR3 DNA sequence: TGTGCCAGCAGCCCTCGGACTCGGGACACCGGGGAGCTGTTTTTT. Its protein is CASSPRTRDTGELFF.

This clonotype has more than one count but fewer than ten. The rearrangement uses TRBV9 and TRBJ2-7; D gene uncertain. Germline V CDR1 and CDR2: SGDLS, YYNGEE. The CDR3 length is 17 residues. V was trimmed by 0 bases and J by 0 bases, leaving 16 bases between them. The CDR3 DNA reads TGTGCCAGCAGCGTAGGGCCGGCCGGTTTAGGCTCCTACGAGCAGTACTTC. This codes for CASSVGPAGLGSYEQYF.

The chain links TRBV28 to TRBJ1-2; 10 bases map to TRBD1. Germline V gives CDR1 MDHEN, CDR2 SYDVKM. J lost 0 bases, V lost 4 bases, and 8 bases had no gene match. The CDR3 runs 17 residues. The CDR3 region is CASSSGQGDLANYGYTF. Written as DNA, the CDR3 is TGTGCCAGCAGTTCAGGACAGGGGGATTTAGCTAACTATGGCTACACCTTC.

This clonotype has just a few counts. J is TRBJ2-2 and V is TRBV9; D call uncertain. Trimming left V 2 bases short and J 7 bases short, with 9 bases between. The germline CDR1 and CDR2 sequences are SGDLS and YYNGEE. The CDR3 runs to 13 residues. The CDR3 is CASSVGSGGELFF. The CDR3 coding sequence is TGTGCCAGCAGCGTTGGTTCCGGCGGGGAGCTGTTTTTT.

This clonotype was seen a handful of times. The V call is TRBV6-2 or TRBV6-3, the J call TRBJ2-1; D uncertain. The CDR3 length is 13 residues. Trimming stripped 5 bases from V and 8 bases from J, with 13 bases between. CDR1 is MNHEY, CDR2 SVGEGT, per germline. The CDR3 sequence: CASSGEWADEQFF. The CDR3 region has the DNA TGTGCCAGCAGTGGAGAGTGGGCGGATGAGCAGTTCTTC.

The gene calls are TRBV7-9 and TRBJ2-3; 9 bases fit TRBD2. This CDR3 comprises 15 residues. V lost 8 bases and J lost 5; bases outside the gene matches: 11. CDR1 and CDR2 (germline): SEHNR, FQNEAQ (reference sequence). The CDR3 protein is CASRVAGGPGDTQYF. For the CDR3, the DNA is TGTGCCAGCCGGGTGGCGGGGGGGCCTGGAGATACGCAGTATTTT.

The chain links TRBV6-2 or TRBV6-3 to TRBJ1-5; 10 nucleotides align to TRBD1. Trimming cost V 5 bases and J 5 bases; bases outside gene matches: 3. Germline V gene data show CDR1 as MNHEY and CDR2 as SVGEGT. The CDR3 runs 14 residues. The DNA for the CDR3 is TGTGCCAGCAGTCGAGGGACAGGGGATCAGCCCCAGCATTTT. This translates into CASSRGTGDQPQHF.

This clonotype was seen more than once but under ten times. The rearrangement links TRBV4-2 to TRBJ2-5; TRBD2 matches 7 bases. This CDR3 spans 17 amino acids. Germline V gene lookup returns CDR1 LGHNA and CDR2 YNFKEQ. V dropped 1 base and J dropped 4; count of bases not matched to a gene: 12. In DNA form, the CDR3 reads TGTGCCAGCAGCCAAGGGGGAGGGGCGCCCCCGGGAGAGACCCAGTACTTC. This translates into CASSQGGGAPPGETQYF.

This clonotype was seen a handful of times. The V and J genes are TRBV14 and TRBJ1-1, with D perhaps TRBD1 (6 bases). V gave up 0 bases and J gave up 7 bases, with 12 bases separating them. The CDR3 length is 14 residues. Germline V CDR1 and CDR2: SGHDN, FVKESK. The CDR3 nucleotides read TGTGCCAGCAGCCAAGATTGGGGGGCCAATGAAGCTTTCTTT. This codes for CASSQDWGANEAFF.

The V call is TRBV11-1, the J call TRBJ2-7; possible D gene TRBD1, 5 bases. V lost 5 bases and J lost 2, with 13 bases in between. Germline CDR1 SGHAT, CDR2 FQDESV (reference sequence). The CDR3 is 14 residues long. This chain's CDR3 is CASSGPGMAYEQYF. In DNA form, the CDR3 reads TGTGCCAGCAGCGGGCCAGGGATGGCCTACGAGCAGTACTTC.

This sequence joins TRBV6-2 or TRBV6-3 and TRBJ2-3; 10 nucleotides align to TRBD2. The germline V gene encodes CDR1 MNHEY and CDR2 SVGEGT. V was clipped by 6 bases and J by 2 bases; unmatched bases: 11. This CDR3 comprises 17 residues. The CDR3 loop is CASSPIIAGGYTDTQYF. The CDR3 DNA reads TGTGCCAGCAGCCCCATTATAGCGGGGGGATACACAGATACGCAGTATTTT.

This chain links TRBV2 with TRBJ2-7; 7 nucleotides line up with TRBD1. The trim removed 7 bases at V and 3 bases at J, leaving 3 bases unmatched. Per the germline V gene, CDR1 is SNHLY and CDR2 is FYNNEI. The CDR3 runs to 12 residues. The CDR3 here is CASTGTDYEQYF. CDR3 DNA: TGTGCCAGCACCGGGACAGACTACGAGCAGTACTTC.